Listed below are T cell receptor beta chains from one sample, sequenced in a study of OX40 agonist ivuxolimab in advanced cancers. Assay used: immunoSEQ multiplex PCR; TCRdb lists only in-frame clones, some missing. The sample includes 85,000 to 95,000 clones, roughly nine tenths of them seen just once. Sequences were derived from CD4+ or CD8+ T cells sorted from blood, sampled in a trial of the OX40 agonist ivuxolimab. These receptors were taken from an adult with an advanced solid tumor such as melanoma, head and neck, liver or kidney cancer. CDR3s leave out the opening cysteine and the closing phenylalanine or tryptophan. D genes are given only for firm matches. Clone size, where shown, is once, few, many, or a class for clones that have expanded.

TRBV5-6	TRBD2	TRBJ2-3	NA	ASSRRDYISTDTQY
TRBV7-2	NA	TRBJ2-5	NA	ASSRPSEGITGTQY
TRBV19	NA	TRBJ2-5	NA	ASSTRTVIQETQY
TRBV30	NA	TRBJ1-1	NA	AWSSQVNTEAF
TRBV28	NA	TRBJ1-1	NA	ASSFPNGGEHL
TRBV30	NA	TRBJ1-2	NA	AWSHVDRPFYGYT
TRBV4-2	NA	TRBJ2-7	NA	ASSQDRDKRYEQY
TRBV7-2	TRBD1	TRBJ2-3	NA	ASSSQGGVGDTQY
TRBV19	NA	TRBJ1-2	NA	ASRRAPIAGNYGYT
TRBV5-6	NA	TRBJ1-4	NA	ASSLPPNEKLF
TRBV6-1	TRBD1	TRBJ2-1	NA	ASSETGGLGSYNEQF
TRBV2	TRBD2	TRBJ2-1	NA	AKGRTSGRNEQF
TRBV7-2	NA	TRBJ2-7	NA	ASSLDPGVTYEQY
TRBV28	NA	TRBJ2-4	NA	ASRPTLAKNIQY
TRBV5-1	NA	TRBJ1-3	once	ASSLENSGNTIY
TRBV18	NA	TRBJ2-7	few	ASSPPGNNEQY